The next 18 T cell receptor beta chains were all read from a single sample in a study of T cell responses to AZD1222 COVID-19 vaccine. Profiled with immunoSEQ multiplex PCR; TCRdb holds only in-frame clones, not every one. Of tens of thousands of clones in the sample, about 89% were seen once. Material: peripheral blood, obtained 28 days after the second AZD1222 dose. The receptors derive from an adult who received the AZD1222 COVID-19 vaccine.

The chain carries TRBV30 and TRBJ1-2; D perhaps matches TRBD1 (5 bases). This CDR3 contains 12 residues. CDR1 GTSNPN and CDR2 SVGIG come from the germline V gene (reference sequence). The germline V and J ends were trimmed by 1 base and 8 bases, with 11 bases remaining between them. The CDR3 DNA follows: TGTGCCTGGAGTGCGGGCTGGGACGGCTACACCTTC. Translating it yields CAWSAGWDGYTF.

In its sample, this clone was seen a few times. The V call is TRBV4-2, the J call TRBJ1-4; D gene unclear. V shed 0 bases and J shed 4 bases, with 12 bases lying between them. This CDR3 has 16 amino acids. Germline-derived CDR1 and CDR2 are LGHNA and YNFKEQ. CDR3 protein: CASSQEIGVSNEKLFF. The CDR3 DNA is TGTGCCAGCAGCCAAGAGATTGGGGTCAGTAATGAAAAACTGTTTTTT.

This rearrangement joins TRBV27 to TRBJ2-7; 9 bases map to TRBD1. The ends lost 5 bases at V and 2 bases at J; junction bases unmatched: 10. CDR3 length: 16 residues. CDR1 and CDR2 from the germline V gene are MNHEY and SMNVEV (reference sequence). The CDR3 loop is CASSPSLGTGTYEQYF. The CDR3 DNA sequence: TGTGCCAGCAGTCCCAGCCTGGGGACAGGGACCTACGAGCAGTACTTC.

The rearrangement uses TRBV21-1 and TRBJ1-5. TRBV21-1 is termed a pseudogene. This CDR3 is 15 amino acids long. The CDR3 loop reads CASSGGILGDQPQHF. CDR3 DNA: TGTGCCAGCAGCGGGGGGATACTAGGAGATCAGCCCCAGCATTTT.

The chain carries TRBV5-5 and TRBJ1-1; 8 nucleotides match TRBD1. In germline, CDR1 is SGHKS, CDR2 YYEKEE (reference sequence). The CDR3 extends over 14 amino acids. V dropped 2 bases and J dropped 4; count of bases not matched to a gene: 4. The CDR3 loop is CASSLLTGVTEAFF. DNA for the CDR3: TGTGCCAGCAGCTTACTGACAGGGGTCACTGAAGCTTTCTTT.

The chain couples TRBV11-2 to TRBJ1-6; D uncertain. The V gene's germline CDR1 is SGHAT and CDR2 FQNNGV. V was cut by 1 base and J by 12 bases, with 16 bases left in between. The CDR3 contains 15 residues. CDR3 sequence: CASSLVRGLTQPLHF. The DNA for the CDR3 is TGTGCCAGCAGCTTAGTACGGGGTCTGACACAACCCCTCCACTTT.

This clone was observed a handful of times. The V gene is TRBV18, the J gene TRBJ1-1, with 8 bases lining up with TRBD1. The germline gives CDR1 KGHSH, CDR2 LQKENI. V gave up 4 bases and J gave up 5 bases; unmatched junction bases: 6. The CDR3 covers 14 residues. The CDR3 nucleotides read TGTGCCAGCTCACTAGACAGGGGACGGACTGAAGCTTTCTTT. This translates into CASSLDRGRTEAFF.

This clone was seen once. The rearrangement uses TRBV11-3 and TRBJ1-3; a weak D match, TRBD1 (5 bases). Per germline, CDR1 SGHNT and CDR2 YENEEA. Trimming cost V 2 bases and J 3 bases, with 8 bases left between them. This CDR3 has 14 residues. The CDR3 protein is CASSLIQGGNTIYF. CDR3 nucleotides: TGTGCCAGCAGCTTAATTCAGGGTGGAAACACCATATATTTT.

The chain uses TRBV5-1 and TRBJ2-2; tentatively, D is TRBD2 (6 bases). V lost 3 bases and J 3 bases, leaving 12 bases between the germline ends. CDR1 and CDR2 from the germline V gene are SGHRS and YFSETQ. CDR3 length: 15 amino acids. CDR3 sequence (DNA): TGCGCCAGCAGCTCGGAGGGGTTGTACACCGGGGAGCTGTTTTTT. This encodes CASSSEGLYTGELFF.

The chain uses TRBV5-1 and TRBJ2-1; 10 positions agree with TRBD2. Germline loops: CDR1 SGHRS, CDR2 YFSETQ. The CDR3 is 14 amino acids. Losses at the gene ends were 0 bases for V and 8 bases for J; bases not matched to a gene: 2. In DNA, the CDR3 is TGCGCCAGCAGCTTGGGGCTAGCGGGGGATGAGCAGTTCTTC. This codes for CASSLGLAGDEQFF. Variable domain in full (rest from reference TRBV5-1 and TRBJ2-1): KAGVTQTPRYLIKTRGQQVTLSCSPISGHRSVSWYQQTPGQGLQFLFEYFSETQRNKGNFPGRFSGRQFSNSRSEMNVSTLELGDSALYLCASSLGLAGDEQFFGPGTRLTVL.

The CDR3 sequence: CASSTRGLGNEQFF. The CDR3 DNA sequence: TGTGCCAGCAGTACTAGGGGTCTCGGCAATGAGCAGTTCTTC. The chain combines TRBV5-6 with TRBJ2-1; D is possibly TRBD1 or TRBD2 (5 bases each). The CDR3 covers 14 residues. V lost 5 bases and J 6 bases, leaving 15 bases between the germline ends. Germline V gene data show CDR1 as SGHDT and CDR2 as YYEEEE.

The CDR3 reads CASSLEDYLSYEQYF. The CDR3 nucleotides read TGTGCCAGCAGCTTAGAGGACTACCTCTCCTACGAGCAGTACTTC. The genes are TRBV11-2 and TRBJ2-7, with D possibly TRBD2 on 6 matching bases. The CDR3 sequence is 15 residues long. Germline CDR1 reads SGHAT; CDR2 reads FQNNGV. With 0 bases removed from V and 0 bases from J, the gap between germline ends came to 9 bases.

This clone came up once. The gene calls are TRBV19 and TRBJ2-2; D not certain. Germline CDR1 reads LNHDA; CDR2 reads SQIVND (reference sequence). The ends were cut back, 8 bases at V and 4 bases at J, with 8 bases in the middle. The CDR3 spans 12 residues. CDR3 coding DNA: TGTGCCAGTTGGGATCGCACCGGGGAGCTGTTTTTT. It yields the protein CASWDRTGELFF.

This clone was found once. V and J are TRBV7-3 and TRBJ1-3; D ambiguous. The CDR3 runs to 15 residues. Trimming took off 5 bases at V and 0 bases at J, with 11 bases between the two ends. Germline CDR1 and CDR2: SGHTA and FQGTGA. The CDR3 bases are TGTGCCAGCAGCCGGTCAGTCAGCTCTGGAAACACCATATATTTT. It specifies CASSRSVSSGNTIYF.

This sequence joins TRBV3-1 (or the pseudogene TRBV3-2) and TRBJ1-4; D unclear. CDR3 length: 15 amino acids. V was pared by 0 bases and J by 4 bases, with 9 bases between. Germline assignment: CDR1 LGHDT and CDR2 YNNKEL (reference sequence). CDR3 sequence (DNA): TGTGCCAGCAGCCAAGACAGGACCCGTAATGAAAAACTGTTTTTT. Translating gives CASSQDRTRNEKLFF.

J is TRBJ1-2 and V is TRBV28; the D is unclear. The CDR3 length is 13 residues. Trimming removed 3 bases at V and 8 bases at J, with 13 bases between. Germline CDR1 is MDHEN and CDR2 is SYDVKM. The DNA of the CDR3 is TGTGCCAGCAGTTTTCTTTTAGCCCTCGGCTACACCTTC. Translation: CASSFLLALGYTF.

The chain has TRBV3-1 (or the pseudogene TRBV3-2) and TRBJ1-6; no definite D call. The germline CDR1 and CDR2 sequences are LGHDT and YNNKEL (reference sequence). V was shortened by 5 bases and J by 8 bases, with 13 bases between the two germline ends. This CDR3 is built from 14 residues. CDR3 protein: CASSNSGDHSPLHF. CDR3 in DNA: TGTGCCAGCAGCAACAGTGGAGACCATTCACCCCTCCACTTT.

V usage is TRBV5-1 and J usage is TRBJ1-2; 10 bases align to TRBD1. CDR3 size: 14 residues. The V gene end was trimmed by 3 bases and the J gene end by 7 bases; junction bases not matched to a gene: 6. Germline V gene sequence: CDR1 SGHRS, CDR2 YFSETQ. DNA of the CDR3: TGCGCCAGCAGCTGGGGGACAGGGGAGGCTGGCTACACCTTC. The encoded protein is CASSWGTGEAGYTF.